The present T cell receptor beta chain was sequenced within a study of Tregs in tolerant kidney transplant recipients (dated by TCRdb to between 2018 and 2021). About the full investigation: The study applied TCRbeta sequencing to find donor-specific regulatory T cells before combined kidney and bone marrow transplantation and then followed those same cells after transplant.

On this clone itself: It has no known antigen specificity. It has no much larger one-base neighbor in the sample; base qualities were not kept.

The transplants used related donors along with nonmyeloablative bone marrow transplantation, and in the human trials mixed chimerism was transient. Thawed PBMCs were FACS-sorted into unstimulated Tregs (CD4+CD25+CD127-), CD4+ non-Tregs (CD4+CD25-), CD4 cells and CD8 cells. Several combined kidney and bone marrow transplant recipients from the ITN036ST trial were included as patients, and samples were available only from these trial subjects. Healthy control blood was separated into PBMCs by Ficoll density gradient and cryopreserved, and patient PBMCs were collected both before and after transplant. For TCRbeta CDR3 sequencing, genomic DNA from the sorted cells was extracted using the QIAGEN DNeasy Blood and Tissue Kit. High-throughput TCRbeta CDR3 sequencing, which included PCR amplification with bias correction and internal controls, was done commercially through immunoSEQ. Processing in the source paper ran as follows. Unique productive TCRbeta sequences were defined by CDR3 nucleotide sequence when primers matched and otherwise by CDR3 amino acid sequence together with Vbeta and Jbeta genes. Sorting error was corrected by removing sequences shared between sorted populations at a frequency ratio of 2:1 or less, and the remaining shared sequences were assigned to the higher population. Donor-reactive sequences were defined as at least 5-fold expanded in CFSE-low cells versus unstimulated cells, with frequency of at least 0.01% in CFSE-low cells. Jensen-Shannon divergence calculated on the top 100 TCRbeta sequences ranked by frequency was used to measure repertoire divergence. For samples with multiple sequencing runs, sorting error was corrected separately for each run before the runs were pooled. As stored in TCRdb, this immuneACCESS dataset retains in-frame rearrangements with V and J assigned. A fraction of the clones does not appear; measured against another copy, unresolved V genes explain less than half of the discrepancy, and the remainder lacks a known reason. That table gives V, J and clone size, and the DNA gave D and trimming. Across this sample there are approximately 82,000 clones, with over 85% seen only once. The top ten hold 1.6% of the sample.

Reading from cysteine to phenylalanine, the CDR3 counts 17 amino acids. The retained sequence is limited to the CDR3, 51 bases, with the frame set at the first base. The CDR1 and CDR2 encoded by the germline V gene are MDHEN and SYDVKM. The V end gives up 0 bases and the J end 2 bases, leaving 9 bases in the junction not matched to a gene. Results and caveats for the whole study, not just this receptor: The study was limited by small patient numbers, and the findings need validation in larger populations and under other immunosuppression protocols. Donor-specific Treg expansion exceeded global Treg expansion in tolerant patients, suggesting antigen-driven rather than nonspecific expansion. Biological reproducibility was not examined directly, but technical replication error appeared to be minimal. Because the PCR primers were changed over time for some patients, nucleotide-level comparison could not be performed across the samples from those patients. Expanding Tregs with activated donor B cells appeared to identify the most biologically relevant and donor-specific TCRbeta repertoire.

Here the sequenced sample was CD4+ T cells from blood (PBMCs), taken 12 months after the transplant. The rearranged segments are TRBV28 and TRBJ1-2; the junction holds 7 bases that match TRBD1. The origin of this receptor is a human patient who received a combined kidney and bone marrow transplant. In transplant recipients, some T cells may be of donor rather than host origin. CDR3 loop: CASSLWGRAGGNYGYTF. The DNA is TGTGCCAGCAGTTTATGGGGAAGGGCAGGGGGGAACTATGGCTACACCTTC.